These 19 T cell receptor beta chains were all obtained from the same sample, sequenced in a study of shared clonotypes between healthy human individuals. Sequenced by immunoSEQ multiplex PCR; TCRdb stores in-frame clones only, minus some. The table includes about 1 million clones, around 74% detected once. Sample: memory CD4+ T cells sorted from blood. Subset in this sample: CD45RA-negative fraction. These receptors originate from a man aged 18 to 30 in good health.

To note about this clone: This same CDR3 is encoded by further DNA sequences in the sample. The V and J genes are TRBV7-9 and TRBJ2-5; D gene ambiguous. CDR3 length equals 12 residues. Trimming removed 4 bases from V and 5 bases from J, with 8 bases in between. The germline V gene has CDR1 SEHNR and CDR2 FQNEAQ (reference sequence). The CDR3 DNA is TGTGCCAGCAGCTCTCTACTGGAGACCCAGTACTTC. Its protein is CASSSLLETQYF.

This chain links TRBV7-2 with TRBJ1-5, with D uncertain. The CDR3 contains 15 residues. Deletions cut 3 bases from V and 4 bases from J, with 13 bases between. CDR1 is SGHTA and CDR2 is FQGNSA in the germline V gene. CDR3 amino acids: CASSFQGLGNQPQHF. The CDR3 nucleotides read TGTGCCAGCAGCTTCCAAGGTCTGGGGAATCAGCCCCAGCATTTT.

This clone was seen once. The chain couples TRBV7-8 to TRBJ1-6; D is unclear. Germline V gives CDR1 SGHVS, CDR2 FQNEAQ. Trimming removed 2 bases from V and 6 bases from J, with 8 bases in between. The CDR3 runs 14 residues. The CDR3 DNA follows: TGTGCCAGCAGCTTACTCGTATCTAATTCACCCCTCCACTTT. It is translated as CASSLLVSNSPLHF.

The chain uses TRBV5-1 and TRBJ2-5; 8 bases are shared with TRBD2. CDR1 is SGHRS, CDR2 YFSETQ, per germline. J lost 5 bases, V lost 0 bases, and 9 bases had no gene match. This CDR3 has 16 amino acids. CDR3 DNA sequence: TGCGCCAGCAGCTTGGGTCTCGGCGGGGGGACGGAGACCCAGTACTTC. Translating gives CASSLGLGGGTETQYF.

V usage is TRBV5-1 and J usage is TRBJ2-7; TRBD2 agrees at 7 bases. V shed 2 bases and J 3 bases; nucleotides not matched to a gene: 2. This CDR3 comprises 13 residues. Germline CDR1 is SGHRS and CDR2 is YFSETQ. The CDR3: CASSFGTNYEQYF. As DNA, the CDR3 is TGCGCCAGCAGCTTTGGGACTAACTACGAGCAGTACTTC. Supplemented by reference TRBV5-1 and TRBJ2-7, the full variable domain reads KAGVTQTPRYLIKTRGQQVTLSCSPISGHRSVSWYQQTPGQGLQFLFEYFSETQRNKGNFPGRFSGRQFSNSRSEMNVSTLELGDSALYLCASSFGTNYEQYFGPGTRLTVT.

The rearrangement joins TRBV28 to TRBJ1-2, with D perhaps TRBD1 (6 bases). The CDR3 spans 12 residues. Germline V gene data show CDR1 as MDHEN and CDR2 as SYDVKM. Trimming removed 5 bases at V and 8 bases at J, with 12 bases between. The CDR3 loop is CASSLTGSGYTF. The CDR3 nucleotides read TGTGCCAGCAGTCTTACAGGGAGCGGCTACACCTTC.

This rearrangement joins TRBV30 to TRBJ2-7; the D gene is possibly TRBD2 (5 bases). The V and J ends lost 2 bases and 5 bases respectively, with 13 bases between them. This CDR3 is 13 amino acids long. Per the germline V gene, CDR1 is GTSNPN and CDR2 is SVGIG (reference sequence). The CDR3 DNA is TGTGCCTGGAGTCGGCTAGCAGACGACGAGCAGTACTTC. Protein sequence: CAWSRLADDEQYF. The variable domain in full, with the rest retrieved from reference TRBV30 and TRBJ2-7, is SQTIHQWPATLVQPVGSPLSLECTVEGTSNPNLYWYRQAAGRGLQLLFYSVGIGQISSEVPQNLSASRPQDRQFILSSKKLLLSDSGFYLCAWSRLADDEQYFGPGTRLTVT.

As concerns this clone: Other nucleotide sequences from this sample produce the same CDR3. The rearrangement links TRBV19 to TRBJ2-7, with 9 nucleotides matching TRBD2. The CDR3 sequence is 15 residues long. V was pared by 6 bases and J by 0 bases, with 6 bases of the junction left unmatched. CDR1 is LNHDA and CDR2 is SQIVND in the germline V gene (reference sequence). CDR3 sequence reads: CASSELAGNSYEQYF. The CDR3, as DNA: TGTGCCAGTAGCGAACTAGCGGGTAACTCCTACGAGCAGTACTTC.

The rearrangement uses TRBV5-6 and TRBJ2-5; TRBD1 might be the D (6 bases). The CDR3 sequence is 14 residues long. Germline V gene lookup returns CDR1 SGHDT and CDR2 YYEEEE. V shed 5 bases and J shed 3 bases, with 14 bases lying between them. The CDR3 DNA is TGTGCCAGCAGGGACCTACAGGGAAAAGAGACCCAGTACTTC. Its translation is CASRDLQGKETQYF. The full variable domain, completed using reference TRBV5-6 and TRBJ2-5, is DAGVTQSPTHLIKTRGQQVTLRCSPKSGHDTVSWYQQALGQGPQFIFQYYEEEERQRGNFPDRFSGHQFPNYSSELNVNALLLGDSALYLCASRDLQGKETQYFGPGTRLLVL.

The J gene is TRBJ2-3, the V gene TRBV5-1; TRBD1 matches at 8 bases. After removal of 0 bases from V and 6 bases from J, the junction contained 6 bases not matched to a gene. The CDR3 totals 15 residues. In germline, CDR1 is SGHRS, CDR2 YFSETQ. Here the CDR3 DNA reads TGCGCCAGCAGCTTGGAGCAGGGGGCAGGGGATACGCAGTATTTT. It translates to CASSLEQGAGDTQYF.

The chain has TRBV5-1 and TRBJ2-3; D possibly corresponds to TRBD2 (6 bases). This CDR3 comprises 16 residues. The germline V gene encodes CDR1 SGHRS and CDR2 YFSETQ. The ends were cut back, 0 bases at V and 5 bases at J, with 16 bases in the middle. This CDR3 reads CASSLGTGVSGDTQYF. Written as DNA, the CDR3 is TGCGCCAGCAGCTTGGGGACGGGGGTTTCGGGAGATACGCAGTATTTT.

The chain links TRBV10-3 to TRBJ2-6; tentative D call: TRBD2 (5 bases). The CDR3 covers 16 residues. The germline V and J ends were trimmed by 0 bases and 4 bases, with 10 bases remaining between them. Germline CDR1 reads ENHRY; CDR2 reads SYGVKD. The CDR3 region has the DNA TGTGCCATCAGTGAGTCAACTAGGCTCGGGGCCAACGTCCTGACTTTC. Amino acid sequence: CAISESTRLGANVLTF.

A single count supports this clone. V usage is TRBV11-2 and J usage is TRBJ1-5, with unresolved D. V dropped 0 bases and J dropped 0 bases, with 9 bases sitting between them. Germline V gene data show CDR1 as SGHAT and CDR2 as FQNNGV. This CDR3 is built from 16 residues. The DNA of the CDR3 is TGTGCCAGCAGCTTAGATTACAGATTTAGCAATCAGCCCCAGCATTTT. Amino acid sequence: CASSLDYRFSNQPQHF.

This clone was counted a few times. This rearrangement joins TRBV20-1 to TRBJ2-3; D uncertain. V lost 6 bases and J 2 bases, leaving 6 bases between the germline ends. Germline V gene lookup returns CDR1 DFQATT and CDR2 SNEGSKA (reference sequence). This CDR3 contains 11 residues. The CDR3 coding sequence is TGCAGTGCCCAGGACACAGATACGCAGTATTTT. The encoded protein is CSAQDTDTQYF.

The chain couples TRBV21-1 to TRBJ2-7; TRBD2 is the table's D call and was not checked against the DNA. TRBV21-1 is classified as a pseudogene. The CDR3 has 17 residues. The CDR3 DNA follows: TGTGCCAGCAGCAAAGAAGACCGTTGGGAGGGGCCCTACGAGCAGTACTTC. The encoded protein is CASSKEDRWEGPYEQYF.

The CDR3 DNA follows: TGTGCCACCCCACAGGGGACCTATGGCTACACCTTC. It codes for CATPQGTYGYTF. The chain has TRBV19 and TRBJ1-2; 7 positions match TRBD1. Germline V gene data show CDR1 as LNHDA and CDR2 as SQIVND (reference sequence). This CDR3 is built from 12 residues. With 10 bases clipped from V and 4 bases from J, the junction kept 6 bases outside the gene matches.

In the case of this clone: The same CDR3 also results from other DNA sequences found in this sample. This chain connects TRBV5-1 to TRBJ2-3; 9 positions agree with TRBD2. CDR1 is SGHRS and CDR2 is YFSETQ in the germline V gene. This CDR3 contains 16 residues. The V gene end was trimmed by 0 bases and the J gene end by 0 bases; junction bases not matched to a gene: 2. The CDR3 DNA reads TGCGCCAGCAGCTTGGCCCTAGCGGGGAGCACAGATACGCAGTATTTT. It is translated as CASSLALAGSTDTQYF.

This clone was recorded many times. The chain is built from TRBV30 and TRBJ1-2, with D possibly being TRBD1 (6 bases). In germline, CDR1 is GTSNPN, CDR2 SVGIG (reference sequence). This CDR3 spans 14 amino acids. The ends were cut back, 4 bases at V and 1 base at J, with 13 bases in the middle. CDR3 residues: CAWKQGGLNYGYTF. CDR3 nucleotides: TGTGCCTGGAAACAGGGTGGGCTTAACTATGGCTACACCTTC.

This chain links TRBV14 with TRBJ2-2; 9 bases align to TRBD2. The V segment lost 4 bases and the J segment 5 bases; nucleotides outside the gene matches: 14. Germline CDR1 reads SGHDN; CDR2 reads FVKESK. This CDR3 has 18 amino acids. The CDR3 loop reads CASSRNLGGLALTGELFF. CDR3 nucleotide sequence: TGTGCCAGCAGCCGAAACCTGGGCGGACTAGCGTTAACCGGGGAGCTGTTTTTT.